These 27 T cell receptor beta chains were all obtained from the same sample, sequenced in a study of blood T cell repertoires in COVID-19. The repertoire was sequenced with immunoSEQ multiplex PCR; TCRdb's copy has only in-frame clones and lacks some. The data show about 65,000 clones, 90% seen once. The sequencing input was peripheral blood. The receptors come from a man in his 60s with acute or convalescent COVID-19.

In this sample, this clone turned up once. As DNA, the CDR3 is TGTGCCAGCTCACCACCGGGCGGGGCCACTGAAGCTTTCTTT. Protein product: CASSPPGGATEAFF. This chain uses TRBV18 with TRBJ1-1; D perhaps matches TRBD1 (5 bases). The CDR3 spans 14 residues. V was cut by 0 bases and J by 4 bases, with 9 bases left in between. The germline V gene has CDR1 KGHSH and CDR2 LQKENI.

The V call is TRBV30, the J call TRBJ2-3; TRBD2 matches at 8 bases. Losses at the gene ends were 4 bases for V and 5 bases for J; bases not matched to a gene: 5. The CDR3 runs 13 residues. Germline V CDR1 and CDR2: GTSNPN, SVGIG (reference sequence). The CDR3 bases are TGTGCCTGGACGGGGGGGCCGATAGATACGCAGTATTTT. Residues: CAWTGGPIDTQYF.

V usage is TRBV7-9 and J usage is TRBJ1-6; D not certain. Germline V gene data show CDR1 as SEHNR and CDR2 as FQNEAQ (reference sequence). CDR3 length: 12 residues. Trimming took off 4 bases at V and 9 bases at J, with 7 bases between the two ends. CDR3: CASSSMASPLHF. The CDR3 DNA reads TGTGCCAGCAGCTCCATGGCTTCACCCCTCCACTTT.

Points on this clone: One end of the junction does not line up with germline, which may come from a read error. J is TRBJ2-2 and V is TRBV3-1 (or the pseudogene TRBV3-2); D might be TRBD1 (5 bases). CDR3 size: 15 residues. CDR1 is LGHDT, CDR2 YNNKEL, per germline (reference sequence). CDR3 DNA sequence: TGTGCCAGTAGCCAAGCCGACAGACACACCGGGGAGCTGTTTTTT. Translated: CASSQADRHTGELFF.

Note on this clone: The junction shows a germline mismatch at one end, possibly a read error. The CDR3 sequence is CANSLQGQGMETQYF. In DNA, the CDR3 is TGCGCCAACAGCTTGCAGGGACAGGGGATGGAGACCCAGTACTTC. This chain connects TRBV5-1 to TRBJ2-5; 10 bases map to TRBD1. Per germline, CDR1 SGHRS and CDR2 YFSETQ. The CDR3 has 15 residues.

This clone was seen just once. The chain uses TRBV2 and TRBJ1-4, with TRBD1 matching 7 bases. Losses at the gene ends were 6 bases for V and 5 bases for J; bases not matched to a gene: 9. CDR1 and CDR2 from the germline V gene are SNHLY and FYNNEI. This CDR3 is built from 15 residues. For the CDR3, the DNA is TGTGCCAGCAGAGCAACAGGGGTAGCCAATGAAAAACTGTTTTTT. Its translation is CASRATGVANEKLFF.

The chain has TRBV5-4 and TRBJ1-6; D unclear. The CDR3 covers 13 residues. CDR1 SGHNT and CDR2 YYREEE come from the germline V gene (reference sequence). V shed 4 bases and J shed 7 bases, with 9 bases lying between them. CDR3 bases: TGTGCCAGCAGCCCTTACAGAAATTCACCCCTCCACTTT. Translation gives CASSPYRNSPLHF.

The chain joins TRBV2 to TRBJ1-6, with D possibly TRBD1 on 5 matching bases. There are 18 residues in the CDR3. V lost 2 bases to trimming and J lost 5 bases, with 19 bases between them. Per germline, CDR1 SNHLY and CDR2 FYNNEI. Here the CDR3 reads CASSERGLEFVNNSPLHF. Here the CDR3 DNA reads TGTGCCAGCAGTGAAAGGGGATTGGAGTTCGTAAATAATTCACCCCTCCACTTT.

The chain links TRBV11-2 to TRBJ2-7; the match to TRBD1 covers 11 bases. The CDR3 is 15 amino acids. Trimming at V came to 4 bases and at J to 7 bases, leaving 9 bases not matched to a gene. Per germline, CDR1 SGHAT and CDR2 FQNNGV. Here the CDR3 reads CASSSSRTGGFEQYF. The CDR3 nucleotides are TGTGCCAGCAGCTCTAGTCGGACAGGGGGCTTTGAGCAGTACTTC.

This clone was detected a few times. This chain connects TRBV3-1 (or the pseudogene TRBV3-2) to TRBJ1-2; TRBD1 agrees at 9 bases. This CDR3 contains 15 residues. With 4 bases clipped from V and 2 bases from J, the junction kept 5 bases outside the gene matches. Per the germline V gene, CDR1 is LGHDT and CDR2 is YNNKEL (reference sequence). CDR3: CASSRRTGANYGYTF. The CDR3 region has the DNA TGTGCCAGCAGCCGCCGGACAGGGGCGAACTATGGCTACACCTTC.

The chain joins TRBV5-1 to TRBJ1-2; D is ambiguous. Germline CDR1 is SGHRS and CDR2 is YFSETQ. This CDR3 has 13 amino acids. The ends were cut back, 0 bases at V and 2 bases at J, with 5 bases in the middle. In DNA, the CDR3 is TGCGCCAGCAGCTTGGGCGAGAACTATGGCTACACCTTC. Its protein product is CASSLGENYGYTF.

This rearrangement joins TRBV7-9 to TRBJ2-1; D not resolved. This CDR3 has 15 amino acids. The V and J ends lost 0 bases and 4 bases respectively, with 10 bases between them. Germline-derived CDR1 and CDR2 are SEHNR and FQNEAQ (reference sequence). In DNA, the CDR3 is TGTGCCAGCAGCTTAGCTCAGGCAATTTACAATGAGCAGTTCTTC. Translation gives CASSLAQAIYNEQFF. Supplemented by reference TRBV7-9 and TRBJ2-1, the full variable domain reads DTGVSQNPRHKITKRGQNVTFRCDPISEHNRLYWYRQTLGQGPEFLTYFQNEAQLEKSRLLSDRFSAERPKGSFSTLEIQRTEQGDSAMYLCASSLAQAIYNEQFFGPGTRLTVL.

V and J are TRBV6-1 and TRBJ1-5; TRBD1 agrees at 8 bases. V shed 3 bases and J 4 bases; nucleotides not matched to a gene: 5. Germline-derived CDR1 and CDR2 are MNHNS and SASEGT. CDR3 length equals 15 residues. The CDR3 DNA is TGTGCCAGCAGTGATCCAACAGGGGGGAATCAGCCCCAGCATTTT. Residues: CASSDPTGGNQPQHF.

The chain recombines TRBV5-1 with TRBJ1-1; weak D call: TRBD1 (5 bases). The CDR3 is 15 residues long. Germline assignment: CDR1 SGHRS and CDR2 YFSETQ. V was shortened by 7 bases and J by 1 base, with 17 bases between the two germline ends. The CDR3 nucleotides read TGCGCCAGCCGCCTGGAGGGGCGTGGGAACACTGAAGCTTTCTTT. Protein: CASRLEGRGNTEAFF.

This sequence joins TRBV18 and TRBJ1-2, with a weak D call TRBD1 (5 bases). This CDR3 is 16 amino acids long. Germline V lookup: CDR1 KGHSH, CDR2 LQKENI. The V and J ends lost 2 bases and 8 bases respectively, with 21 bases between them. CDR3 in amino acids: CASSPKTASAGGGYTF. CDR3 sequence (DNA): TGTGCCAGCTCACCAAAGACAGCTAGCGCTGGTGGGGGCTACACCTTC.

The chain joins TRBV6-1 to TRBJ1-1; D unclear. V lost 3 bases and J lost 11, with 19 bases in between. From germline, CDR1 is MNHNS and CDR2 SASEGT. The CDR3 sequence is 14 residues long. CDR3 loop: CASSDASRGLHAFF. The CDR3 nucleotides are TGTGCCAGCAGTGACGCTTCCCGAGGTTTACACGCTTTCTTT.

The J gene is TRBJ2-1, the V gene TRBV29-1; 8 bases align to TRBD2. Germline assignment: CDR1 SQVTM and CDR2 ANQGSEA. This CDR3 contains 16 residues. After removal of 7 bases from V and 2 bases from J, the junction contained 13 bases not matched to a gene. CDR3 sequence (DNA): TGCAGCGGGATAGGGCGGGGGGACCAAACCTACAATGAGCAGTTCTTC. Amino acids: CSGIGRGDQTYNEQFF.

The rearrangement links TRBV5-1 to TRBJ1-1; D perhaps matches TRBD1 (6 bases). Germline V CDR1 and CDR2: SGHRS, YFSETQ. The CDR3 is made up of 13 amino acids. Between the trimmed V and J ends, which lost 1 base and 7 bases, there was a span of 11 bases. The CDR3 nucleotides are TGCGCCAGCAGCTTGACCGGACAGATTGAAGCTTTCTTT. Amino acid sequence: CASSLTGQIEAFF. Looking up the rest from reference TRBV5-1 and TRBJ1-1 gives the full variable domain: KAGVTQTPRYLIKTRGQQVTLSCSPISGHRSVSWYQQTPGQGLQFLFEYFSETQRNKGNFPGRFSGRQFSNSRSEMNVSTLELGDSALYLCASSLTGQIEAFFGQGTRLTVV.

This clone came up a few times. The rearrangement links TRBV18 to TRBJ1-1, with 9 bases fitting TRBD1. V shed 6 bases and J 2 bases; nucleotides not matched to a gene: 13. Per the germline V gene, CDR1 is KGHSH and CDR2 is LQKENI. The CDR3 runs to 17 residues. In nucleotides, the CDR3 is TGTGCCAGCTCCCTTAGAGGACAGGGGAAATCTAACACTGAAGCTTTCTTT. This sequence encodes CASSLRGQGKSNTEAFF. The full variable domain, rest sourced from reference TRBV18 and TRBJ1-1, is NAGVMQNPRHLVRRRGQEARLRCSPMKGHSHVYWYRQLPEEGLKFMVYLQKENIIDESGMPKERFSAEFPKEGPSILRIQQVVRGDSAAYFCASSLRGQGKSNTEAFFGQGTRLTVV.

The V and J genes are TRBV9 and TRBJ2-1; weak D call: TRBD1 (7 bases). V was shortened by 4 bases and J by 4 bases, with 18 bases between the two germline ends. CDR3 size: 16 residues. The germline V gene encodes CDR1 SGDLS and CDR2 YYNGEE. CDR3 loop: CASSLLADRRYNEQFF. The DNA of the CDR3 is TGTGCCAGCAGCCTATTAGCGGACAGGCGTTACAATGAGCAGTTCTTC.

Only one count was recorded for this clone. The rearrangement links TRBV2 to TRBJ1-1; a weak D match, TRBD1 (5 bases). Per germline, CDR1 SNHLY and CDR2 FYNNEI. The V gene lost 7 bases and the J gene lost 1 base, with 10 bases spanning the gap. The CDR3 extends over 13 amino acids. The DNA for the CDR3 is TGTGCCAGCAACCTACAGGAGAACACTGAAGCTTTCTTT. Protein: CASNLQENTEAFF.

The chain combines TRBV3-1 (or the pseudogene TRBV3-2) with TRBJ1-1, with 8 bases matching TRBD1. Germline CDR1 LGHDT, CDR2 YNNKEL (reference sequence). This CDR3 comprises 17 residues. Trimming at V came to 4 bases and at J to 5 bases, leaving 15 bases not matched to a gene. CDR3 bases: TGTGCCAGCAGCCGCCGGGACAGGCTCCCCCGGGGGACTGAAGCTTTCTTT. This gives the protein CASSRRDRLPRGTEAFF.

V and J are TRBV27 and TRBJ1-6, with 7 bases matching TRBD1. CDR1 is MNHEY, CDR2 SMNVEV, per germline (reference sequence). The V and J ends lost 7 bases and 5 bases, in that order; junction bases with no gene match: 8. This CDR3 comprises 15 residues. CDR3 region: CASTPRGQNNSPLHF. The DNA for the CDR3 is TGTGCCAGCACCCCCCGGGGACAGAATAATTCACCCCTCCACTTT.

V usage is TRBV5-1 and J usage is TRBJ2-3, with D possibly matching TRBD2 (5 bases). Germline CDR1 and CDR2: SGHRS and YFSETQ. The length of the CDR3 is 13 residues. The V gene lost 1 base and the J gene lost 3 bases, with 6 bases spanning the gap. This CDR3 reads CASSLPGTDTQYF. The CDR3 coding sequence is TGCGCCAGCAGCTTGCCGGGAACAGATACGCAGTATTTT. Full variable domain (remainder filled in from reference TRBV5-1 and TRBJ2-3): KAGVTQTPRYLIKTRGQQVTLSCSPISGHRSVSWYQQTPGQGLQFLFEYFSETQRNKGNFPGRFSGRQFSNSRSEMNVSTLELGDSALYLCASSLPGTDTQYFGPGTRLTVL.

The chain carries TRBV19 and TRBJ1-1; TRBD1 might be the D (5 bases). The CDR3 contains 15 residues. Trimming took 9 bases from V and 1 from J, leaving 18 bases between them. Germline V CDR1 and CDR2: LNHDA, SQIVND (reference sequence). CDR3: CASSQGSWGNTEAFF. The CDR3 nucleotides read TGTGCCAGCTCGCAGGGCAGCTGGGGGAACACTGAAGCTTTCTTT.

The chain joins TRBV11-3 to TRBJ1-4, with 9 bases aligning to TRBD1. Trimming cost V 5 bases and J 8 bases; bases outside gene matches: 3. The V gene's germline CDR1 is SGHNT and CDR2 YENEEA. This CDR3 has 13 amino acids. CDR3 loop: CASSPGQGEKLFF. The DNA for the CDR3 is TGTGCCAGCAGCCCCGGACAGGGGGAAAAACTGTTTTTT.

This clone was observed once. The chain has TRBV7-9 and TRBJ1-2; 9 bases line up with TRBD1. Germline assignment: CDR1 SEHNR and CDR2 FQNEAQ (reference sequence). V shed 5 bases and J 5 bases; nucleotides not matched to a gene: 9. CDR3 length equals 15 residues. CDR3 in DNA: TGTGCCAGCAGCACCCCGGGACAGGGTCCTTATGGCTACACCTTC. This translates into CASSTPGQGPYGYTF. Full variable domain (remainder filled in from reference TRBV7-9 and TRBJ1-2): DTGVSQNPRHKITKRGQNVTFRCDPISEHNRLYWYRQTLGQGPEFLTYFQNEAQLEKSRLLSDRFSAERPKGSFSTLEIQRTEQGDSAMYLCASSTPGQGPYGYTFGSGTRLTVV.